A single sample is the source of the 20 T cell receptor beta chains below, sequenced in a study of control samples from healthy donors and cancer patients. Assay used: immunoSEQ multiplex PCR; TCRdb lists only in-frame clones, some missing. The top ten clones hold about 1.4% of a sample with 150,000 to 200,000 clones, just over 90% of them seen once. What was sequenced was blood. These receptor sequences come from a man aged 25-40 years in good health.

This clone was seen a single time. This rearrangement joins TRBV6-1 to TRBJ1-3, with D hard to call. From germline, CDR1 is MNHNS and CDR2 SASEGT. The CDR3 covers 16 residues. V was pared by 1 base and J by 0 bases, with 10 bases between. In DNA form, the CDR3 reads TGTGCCAGCAGTGAAGTAATTGGCACCTCTGGAAACACCATATATTTT. This translates into CASSEVIGTSGNTIYF.

This chain's CDR3 is CASSQYGQGGEKLFF. The CDR3, as DNA: TGTGCCAGCAGCCAATACGGACAGGGTGGCGAAAAACTGTTTTTT. The chain joins TRBV9 to TRBJ1-4; 8 bases fit TRBD1. With 4 bases clipped from V and 8 bases from J, the junction kept 10 bases outside the gene matches. The CDR3 length is 15 residues. The V gene's germline CDR1 is SGDLS and CDR2 YYNGEE. The entire variable domain, with the rest obtained from reference TRBV9 and TRBJ1-4, is as follows: DSGVTQTPKHLITATGQRVTLRCSPRSGDLSVYWYQQSLDQGLQFLIQYYNGEERAKGNILERFSAQQFPDLHSELNLSSLELGDSALYFCASSQYGQGGEKLFFGSGTQLSVL.

This rearrangement joins TRBV18 to TRBJ1-3; D uncertain. CDR3 length: 14 residues. Trimming removed 0 bases from V and 4 bases from J, with 7 bases in between. Per the germline V gene, CDR1 is KGHSH and CDR2 is LQKENI. CDR3 sequence reads: CASSPPGSGNTIYF. The CDR3 DNA is TGTGCCAGCTCACCACCAGGGTCCGGAAACACCATATATTTT.

The rearrangement uses TRBV7-7 and TRBJ2-7, with D hard to call. The CDR3 is 14 amino acids. V was clipped by 1 base and J by 7 bases, with 14 bases between them. The germline CDR1 and CDR2 sequences are SSHAT and FNYEAQ (reference sequence). This CDR3 reads CASSLVPGVGEQYF. DNA for the CDR3: TGTGCCAGCAGCTTAGTCCCCGGAGTGGGGGAGCAGTACTTC.

The rearrangement links TRBV28 to TRBJ2-2; 7 bases are shared with TRBD2. This CDR3 is 16 amino acids long. Germline loops: CDR1 MDHEN, CDR2 SYDVKM. V was pared by 2 bases and J by 7 bases, with 10 bases of the junction left unmatched. This chain's CDR3 is CASSLMGGSGNGELFF. Written as DNA, the CDR3 is TGTGCCAGCAGTTTAATGGGTGGGAGCGGGAACGGGGAGCTGTTTTTT.

The sample holds a few counts of this clone. The CDR3 sequence: CASSDGGTTEAFF. As DNA, the CDR3 is TGTGCCAGCAGTGATGGGGGGACCACTGAAGCTTTCTTT. The chain uses TRBV6-1 and TRBJ1-1; D might be TRBD1 (5 bases). V shed 3 bases and J shed 4 bases, with 9 bases lying between them. Per the germline V gene, CDR1 is MNHNS and CDR2 is SASEGT. This CDR3 comprises 13 residues.

This chain uses TRBV2 with TRBJ1-6; D might be TRBD1 (5 bases). V was pared by 3 bases and J by 2 bases, with 11 bases between. The V gene's germline CDR1 is SNHLY and CDR2 FYNNEI. CDR3 length equals 16 residues. CDR3 sequence reads: CASSDSGGPYNSPLHF. The CDR3 DNA reads TGTGCCAGCAGTGATTCGGGGGGACCCTATAATTCACCCCTCCACTTT.

The chain combines TRBV20-1 with TRBJ2-7; 9 bases align to TRBD2. Unmatched junction bases numbered 15, after V lost 3 bases and J lost 3 bases. Germline CDR1 and CDR2: DFQATT and SNEGSKA (reference sequence). This CDR3 is 17 amino acids long. The CDR3 region has the DNA TGCAGTGCTAGTCGTAACAGCGGGGGGCACCAGGGCTACGAGCAGTACTTC. Amino acid sequence: CSASRNSGGHQGYEQYF.

V and J are TRBV5-1 and TRBJ2-5, with 7 bases fitting TRBD1. Trimming took 0 bases from V and 2 from J; bases not matched to a gene: 7. The CDR3 sequence is 16 residues long. CDR1 is SGHRS, CDR2 YFSETQ, per germline. The CDR3 nucleotides are TGCGCCAGCAGCTTGGGGGGACAGAACAGACAAGAGACCCAGTACTTC. It translates to CASSLGGQNRQETQYF.

The DNA of the CDR3 is TGTGCCAGCAGTTTCGGGATGAGCAATCAGCCCCAGCATTTT. Residues: CASSFGMSNQPQHF. The chain uses TRBV27 and TRBJ1-5, with D unresolved. Trimming stripped 3 bases from V and 1 base from J, with 7 bases between. Germline V gene sequence: CDR1 MNHEY, CDR2 SMNVEV (reference sequence). The CDR3 loop spans 14 amino acids.

The CDR3 coding sequence is TGTGCCAGCTCGCAGAGACAGGGGGCTGCAGATACGCAGTATTTT. Protein sequence: CASSQRQGAADTQYF. This sequence joins TRBV18 and TRBJ2-3; 10 bases fit TRBD1. Losses at the gene ends were 6 bases for V and 4 bases for J; bases not matched to a gene: 7. This CDR3 contains 15 residues. CDR1 is KGHSH and CDR2 is LQKENI in the germline V gene.

Points on this clone: At one end, the junction sequence differs from germline, possibly due to a read error. The chain is built from TRBV10-1 and TRBJ2-2; perhaps TRBD1 as D (5 bases). Germline V gene sequence: CDR1 WNHNN, CDR2 SYGVQD (reference sequence). This CDR3 has 14 amino acids. The CDR3 DNA sequence: TGCGCCAGCAGTGCAGGGCAGAACACCGAGGAGCTGTTTTTT. Encoded protein: CASSAGQNTEELFF.

The chain couples TRBV5-6 to TRBJ2-5; D possibly uses TRBD1 or TRBD2 (5 bases each). The CDR3 has 12 amino acids. V dropped 1 base and J dropped 8 bases, with 9 bases sitting between them. Germline CDR1 is SGHDT and CDR2 is YYEEEE. In nucleotides, the CDR3 is TGTGCCAGCAGCTTGCTGGGGGAAACCCAGTACTTC. It translates to CASSLLGETQYF.

This rearrangement joins TRBV4-3 to TRBJ1-2, with unresolved D. The CDR3 extends over 18 amino acids. Looked up from germline, CDR1 is LGHNA and CDR2 is YSLEER. The V end lost 1 base, the J end lost 4 bases, and 22 bases lay between the germline ends. CDR3 in amino acids: CASSQALTNPIPPYGYTF. DNA of the CDR3: TGCGCCAGCAGCCAAGCCCTAACGAATCCTATACCCCCCTATGGCTACACCTTC.

The sample holds one count of this clone. As DNA, the CDR3 is TGTGCCAGCAGCGCCCGGGACGGGAACACTGAAGCTTTCTTT. Translated: CASSARDGNTEAFF. The rearrangement joins TRBV3-1 (or the pseudogene TRBV3-2) to TRBJ1-1; maybe TRBD1 (5 bases). V was shortened by 5 bases and J by 1 base, with 11 bases between the two germline ends. Germline assignment: CDR1 LGHDT and CDR2 YNNKEL (reference sequence). The CDR3 sequence is 14 residues long.

The genes are TRBV18 and TRBJ1-2, with TRBD1 matching 9 bases. Germline V gene lookup returns CDR1 KGHSH and CDR2 LQKENI. V lost 7 bases to trimming and J lost 0 bases; unmatched junction nucleotides: 12. The CDR3 runs 17 residues. The CDR3 nucleotides are TGTGCCAGCTTGGGACAGGGCCCGAGAGGTACTAACTATGGCTACACCTTC. Translation: CASLGQGPRGTNYGYTF.

The chain has TRBV18 and TRBJ2-4, with D unclear. Trimming took 0 bases from V and 1 from J, leaving 7 bases between them. Germline CDR1 is KGHSH and CDR2 is LQKENI. The CDR3 has 15 residues. CDR3 residues: CASSPPSAAKNIQYF. The CDR3 DNA is TGTGCCAGCTCACCACCTTCAGCGGCCAAAAACATTCAGTACTTC.

This chain links TRBV3-1 (or the pseudogene TRBV3-2) with TRBJ1-2; 9 nucleotides line up with TRBD1. Germline V gene sequence: CDR1 LGHDT, CDR2 YNNKEL (reference sequence). Trimming at V came to 5 bases and at J to 3 bases, leaving 4 bases not matched to a gene. The CDR3 consists of 14 residues. The CDR3 DNA follows: TGTGCCAGCAGCTGGGGACAGGGAGACTATGGCTACACCTTC. Amino acid sequence: CASSWGQGDYGYTF.

The chain links TRBV4-2 to TRBJ2-2; perhaps TRBD2 as D (5 bases). CDR3 size: 14 residues. Trimming stripped 4 bases from V and 6 bases from J, with 12 bases between. CDR1 is LGHNA, CDR2 YNFKEQ, per germline. CDR3 residues: CASSLRTGAGELFF. The CDR3 DNA reads TGTGCCAGCAGCCTGCGGACTGGGGCCGGGGAGCTGTTTTTT.

This chain uses TRBV2 with TRBJ2-3; no reliable D call. The CDR3 is 17 amino acids. The ends were cut back, 4 bases at V and 1 base at J, with 18 bases in the middle. From germline, CDR1 is SNHLY and CDR2 FYNNEI. In DNA, the CDR3 is TGTGCCAGCAGTGGGTCGCCCTTCCAATTTGGCACAGATACGCAGTATTTT. Its protein is CASSGSPFQFGTDTQYF.